This T cell receptor (beta chain) was profiled in a study of blood T cell repertoires in COVID-19 (TCRdb year 2020). Describing the broader study: Collaborator samples came from the United States, Italy and Spain and covered acute and convalescent phases of COVID-19. Where available, HLA class I and class II types were obtained from metadata supplied by the sample provider rather than from assay-based typing. The samples were drawn from two sources: the first 160 participants of the ongoing ImmuneRACE study, and over 950 subjects contributed by 6 global collaborators. The dataset comprised deeply sampled blood TCRbeta repertoires from subjects exposed to, actively infected with, or recovered from COVID-19. The repertoires were released in a freely available public database meant as a resource for research on the immune response to SARS-CoV-2. Sample metadata almost always included a de-identified subject ID, COVID-19 status, age in years and sex. The prospective study material was composed of cDNA or gDNA derived from T cells, B-cell-depleted T cells, or PBMCs. Points the paper makes about the study in general: Clinical and demographic metadata were provided uncurated, with the amount varying by source and participant.

The immunoSEQ Assay, a bias-controlled multiplex PCR, was used to amplify TCRbeta CDR3 regions from genomic DNA. As for the original processing: The number of nucleated cells in each sample was estimated from the amplification of reference gene primers within the assay. Sequence reads were collapsed and filtered to measure the absolute abundance of every unique TCRbeta CDR3 rearrangement. For each sample, productive Simpson clonality was calculated as the square root of Simpson's diversity index across productive rearrangements. Not all clones reach the TCRdb copy of this immuneACCESS table, which keeps in-frame sequences only. Checked studies attribute under half of the gap to unresolved V genes and leave the rest unexplained. That table is the source of V, J and clone size, and D and trimming were worked out from the DNA. This sample is represented by around 270,000 clones; 86% of them were singletons. The biggest ten clones account for roughly 9.8% of the sample.

Remarks on this clone: Its antigen specificity is not known. The sample holds no much larger clone one base away, and base qualities are not on file.

Samples from volunteer blood donors who had recovered from COVID-19 were contributed by a second Seattle source. Each collaborating institution followed its own protocols to collect whole blood in K2EDTA tubes. For TCRbeta analysis, collaborators shipped samples as frozen whole blood, isolated PBMCs, or DNA extracted from either of those sample types. Reading from cysteine to phenylalanine, the CDR3 counts 15 amino acids. The only DNA kept is the CDR3, 45 bases in frame from the first base. CDR1 and CDR2 (SNHLY, FYNNEI) derive from the germline V gene. Trimming takes 1 base off V and 5 bases off J; junction bases not matched to a gene: 6.

This TCR was recovered from a man aged 40-55 years who had recovered from COVID-19. The sequence joins TRBV2 to TRBJ2-5, with 8 bases in between that match TRBD2. What was sequenced was peripheral blood. The nucleotides are TGTGCCAGCAGTGAAGAGCGGGGGCGCAGGGAGACCCAGTACTTC. Translated, it reads CASSEERGRRETQYF.